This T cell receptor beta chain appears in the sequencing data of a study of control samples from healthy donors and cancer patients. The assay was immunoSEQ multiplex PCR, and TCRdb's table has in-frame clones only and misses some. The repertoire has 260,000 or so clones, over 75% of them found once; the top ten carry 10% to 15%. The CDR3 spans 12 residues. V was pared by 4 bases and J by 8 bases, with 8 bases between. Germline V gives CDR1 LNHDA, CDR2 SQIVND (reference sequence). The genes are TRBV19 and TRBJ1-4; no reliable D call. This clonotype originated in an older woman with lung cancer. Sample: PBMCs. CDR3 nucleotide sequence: TGTGCCAGTAGTACGGGAGTGGAAAAACTGTTTTTT. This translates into CASSTGVEKLFF.